The sequence of this TCR beta chain was determined in a study of blood T cell repertoires in COVID-19. For the study at large: PBMCs, B-cell-depleted T cells, or T cells were the source of the cDNA or gDNA that made up the material.

The CDR3 is 15 residues long. The germline gives CDR1 SNHLY, CDR2 FYNNEI. The ends lost 5 bases at V and 0 bases at J; junction bases unmatched: 3. The protocol was immunoSEQ multiplex PCR, while the TCRdb copy is restricted to in-frame clones and leaves out a portion. This sample has 110,000 to 150,000 clones; over 70% occur once, and the top ten carry 35% to 55%. Sequenced sample: peripheral blood. The chain carries TRBV2 and TRBJ1-1; TRBD1 matches 10 bases. This clonotype originated in a human donor in a cohort sampled during active COVID-19. The CDR3 bases are TGTGCCAGCAGTCCGGACAGGGGGGTGAACACTGAAGCTTTCTTT. This gives the protein CASSPDRGVNTEAFF.